The clone carrying this TCR beta chain came up once. Primers for the PCR totalled 60 Vbeta and 13 Jbeta. Assay: immunoSEQ multiplex PCR; the TCRdb copy retains only in-frame clones and omits some. The table records 150,000 to 200,000 clones, about 80% of them present only once. These data come from a study of cytomegalovirus exposure and HLA in healthy donors. Study in general: Drawn from HLA-typed donors, approximately 86 million unique TCRs were held in an early data release.

Germline CDR1 SGHNT, CDR2 YYREEE (reference sequence). The J segment lost 4 bases and the V segment lost 3 bases, leaving 11 bases of the junction unmatched. This CDR3 region has 18 residues. The sequence came from a man aged 35 to 55 in good health and CMV-seropositive. Sequencing was carried out using PBMCs. The J gene is TRBJ1-6, the V gene TRBV5-4, with TRBD1 matching over 9 bases. The CDR3 sequence: CASSSGPGQGRYNSPLHF. CDR3 nucleotides: TGTGCCAGCAGCTCCGGCCCGGGACAGGGACGGTATAATTCACCCCTCCACTTT. Full variable domain (outside the CDR3, taken from reference TRBV5-4 and TRBJ1-6): ETGVTQSPTHLIKTRGQQVTLRCSSQSGHNTVSWYQQALGQGPQFIFQYYREEENGRGNFPPRFSGLQFPNYSSELNVNALELDDSALYLCASSSGPGQGRYNSPLHFGNGTRLTVT.